The 8 T cell receptor beta chains listed next were all sequenced from one sample in a study of regulatory T cells in long-lasting Graves disease. The authors built TCR beta libraries using iRepertoire HTBI primers and Arm-PCR of CDR3 regions. Via MiXCR, TCRdb re-called the multiplex PCR reads, giving one row per CDR3 protein. Of 680,000 or so distinct CDR3 sequences in the sample, roughly 15% were seen once. Indicated time point: newly diagnosed GD, antithyroid drugs for less than 3 months. After RNA was extracted from PBMCs, the TCR library was made from it. The sample was also reused in another study, on T cells in Graves' hyperthyroidism and ophthalmopathy.

The specimen comprised peripheral blood mononuclear cells (PBMCs), sampled at new diagnosis, from a patient treated with antithyroid drugs. These receptors were taken from a woman younger than 45 with Graves disease.

The rearrangement links TRBV18 to TRBJ1-2, with D hard to call. The CDR3 extends over 13 amino acids. V was trimmed by 10 bases and J by 2 bases, leaving 14 bases between them. Germline CDR1 reads KGHSH; CDR2 reads LQKENI. CDR3 in DNA: TGTGCCATCGGAGTGACCGAGAACTATGGCTACACCTTC. This translates into CAIGVTENYGYTF.

The gene calls are TRBV15 and TRBJ2-7; 11 positions agree with TRBD1. Germline V gene sequence: CDR1 LNHNV, CDR2 YYDKDF (reference sequence). CDR3 length: 16 residues. V lost 4 bases and J lost 5; bases outside the gene matches: 10. The CDR3 nucleotides are TGTGCCACCAGCAAAGCGGGGACAGGGGGTTTCCACGAGCAGTACTTC. It translates to CATSKAGTGGFHEQYF.

This clonotype was detected ten times or more. The chain combines TRBV20-1 with TRBJ2-3; D not resolved. The CDR3 length is 12 residues. Deletions cut 5 bases from V and 2 bases from J, with 8 bases between. Per the germline V gene, CDR1 is DFQATT and CDR2 is SNEGSKA (reference sequence). The DNA for the CDR3 is TGCAGTGCTCCCAAGACCACAGATACGCAGTATTTT. It yields the protein CSAPKTTDTQYF.

Ten or more counts support this clonotype. V and J are TRBV27 and TRBJ1-5; D perhaps matches TRBD1 (6 bases). This CDR3 is 14 amino acids long. Trimming took off 2 bases at V and 6 bases at J, with 11 bases between the two ends. Looked up from germline, CDR1 is MNHEY and CDR2 is SMNVEV (reference sequence). CDR3 in amino acids: CASSLGGGLQPQHF. For the CDR3, the DNA is TGTGCCAGCAGTTTAGGGGGGGGGCTTCAGCCCCAGCATTTT.

This chain connects TRBV19 to TRBJ2-7; D possibly corresponds to TRBD2 (6 bases). Germline V lookup: CDR1 LNHDA, CDR2 SQIVND (reference sequence). V lost 2 bases and J 2 bases, leaving 10 bases between the germline ends. The CDR3 is 14 residues long. The CDR3 here is CASSIHGGTYEQYF. CDR3 DNA: TGTGCCAGTAGTATACATGGGGGGACCTACGAGCAGTACTTC.

Ten or more counts support this clonotype. The chain uses TRBV28 and TRBJ2-7; a weak D match, TRBD2 (5 bases). Trimming left V 6 bases short and J 3 bases short, with 15 bases between. Germline CDR1 and CDR2: MDHEN and SYDVKM. The CDR3 is 14 amino acids. CDR3 residues: CASRLLAEVYEQYF. The DNA of the CDR3 is TGTGCCAGCAGGCTCCTCGCGGAGGTCTACGAGCAGTACTTC. Full variable domain (rest looked up from reference TRBV28 and TRBJ2-7): DVKVTQSSRYLVKRTGEKVFLECVQDMDHENMFWYRQDPGLGLRLIYFSYDVKMKEKGDIPEGYSVSREKKERFSLILESASTNQTSMYLCASRLLAEVYEQYFGPGTRLTVT.

This clonotype was observed many times. The rearrangement joins TRBV19 to TRBJ1-1; perhaps TRBD1 as D (5 bases). Trimming removed 6 bases at V and 3 bases at J, with 14 bases between. The CDR3 spans 14 residues. CDR1 is LNHDA, CDR2 SQIVND, per germline (reference sequence). The CDR3 reads CASRKDSTDTEAFF. CDR3 coding DNA: TGTGCCAGTAGAAAAGACAGTACTGACACTGAAGCTTTCTTT.

This clonotype turned up a few times. This chain connects TRBV10-3 to TRBJ2-7; D gene ambiguous. The length of the CDR3 is 13 residues. The germline CDR1 and CDR2 sequences are ENHRY and SYGVKD. V lost 4 bases and J 7 bases, leaving 14 bases between the germline ends. The CDR3 sequence is CAISGYSVREQYF. CDR3 coding DNA: TGTGCCATCAGTGGGTACTCGGTGAGGGAGCAGTACTTC.